This T cell receptor (beta chain) stems from a study of blood T cell repertoires in COVID-19. Overall study: Acute and convalescent COVID-19 samples came from the United States, Italy and Spain. Sample material is recorded as cDNA or gDNA derived from T cells, B-cell-depleted T cells, or PBMCs.

Assay: immunoSEQ multiplex PCR; the TCRdb copy retains only in-frame clones and omits some. This repertoire shows about 59,000 clones, approximately 80% found once; its top ten account for approximately 3.6%. The germline gives CDR1 MNHEY, CDR2 SVGAGI. This CDR3 region has 14 residues. Unmatched junction bases numbered 4, after V lost 2 bases and J lost 6 bases. What was sequenced was peripheral blood. The chain carries TRBV6-5 and TRBJ1-2; 9 bases fit TRBD1. This TCR was recovered from a woman aged 80 or over with acute or convalescent COVID-19. Here the CDR3 reads CASSYGTGLNGYTF. Written as DNA, the CDR3 is TGTGCCAGCAGTTACGGGACAGGGCTAAATGGCTACACCTTC.